This TCR delta chain was recovered during a study of gamma-delta chains in newborns, infants, children. Study context: Polyclonal expansion of innate γδ T cells after birth follows microbial exposure.

Germline CDR1 is GEAIGNYY and CDR2 is EKD. After removal of 3 bases from V and 1 base from J, the junction contained 12 bases not matched to a gene. This CDR3 has 17 residues. This clone has a handful of counts. TCRdb re-called clones from the reads using CATT. In the table there are more than 800 delta-chain clones, around 0.8% of which are singletons. This clonotype was sampled from a child in good health. The V gene is TRDV2, the J gene TRDJ1; TRDD3 aligns across 8 bases. The sample taken for sequencing was blood. CDR3 region: CACDRIDWGDPTDKLIF. In nucleotides, the CDR3 is TGTGCCTGTGACCGGATTGACTGGGGGGACCCCACCGATAAACTCATCTTT.